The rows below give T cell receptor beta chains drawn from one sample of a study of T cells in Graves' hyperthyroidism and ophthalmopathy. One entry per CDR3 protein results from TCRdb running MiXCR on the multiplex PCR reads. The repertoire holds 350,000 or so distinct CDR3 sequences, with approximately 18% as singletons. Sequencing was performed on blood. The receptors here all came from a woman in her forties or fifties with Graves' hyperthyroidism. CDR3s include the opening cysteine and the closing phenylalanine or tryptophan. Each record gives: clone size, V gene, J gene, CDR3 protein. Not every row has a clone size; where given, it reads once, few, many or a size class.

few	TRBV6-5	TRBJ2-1	CASTSMPSYNEQFF
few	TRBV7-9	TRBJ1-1	CASDRGTEAFF
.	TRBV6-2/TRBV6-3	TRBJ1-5	CASVPGQGALWGMGNQPQHF
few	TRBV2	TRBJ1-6	CASIPSIQGVVSPLHF
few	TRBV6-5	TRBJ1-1	CASSYATGGYRAFF
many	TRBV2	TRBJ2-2	CASSSTSGRFTGELFF
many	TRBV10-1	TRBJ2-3	CASSEAGLTDTQYF
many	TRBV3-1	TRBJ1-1	CASSQAGTGTGGTEAFF
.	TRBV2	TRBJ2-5	CASRAGTVGETQYF
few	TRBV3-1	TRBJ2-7	CASSRGPGYEQYF
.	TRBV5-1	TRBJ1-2	CASSPGHLGYTF
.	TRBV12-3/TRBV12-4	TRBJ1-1	CANSFQGLNTEAFF
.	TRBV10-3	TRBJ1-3	CAISDGGTIGNTIYF
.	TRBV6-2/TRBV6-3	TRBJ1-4	CASSPISGGDEKLFF
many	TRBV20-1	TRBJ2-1	CSARGTSAYNEQFF
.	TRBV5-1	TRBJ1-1	CASSTGRDEAFF
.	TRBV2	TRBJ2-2	CASTRDRSGELFF
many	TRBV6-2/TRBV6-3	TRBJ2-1	CASSAGTSGYNEQFF
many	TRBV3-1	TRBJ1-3	CASSQGSSGNTIYF
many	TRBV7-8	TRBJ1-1	CASSPTLNTEAFF
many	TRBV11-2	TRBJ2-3	CASSLVRLPPADTQYF
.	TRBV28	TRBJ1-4	CASMPPPGGINEKLFF
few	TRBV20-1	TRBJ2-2	CSATDRINTGELFF
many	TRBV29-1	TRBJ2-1	CSVAGRAYNEQFF
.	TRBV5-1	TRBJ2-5	CASSGGTLTGETQYF
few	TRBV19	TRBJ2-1	CASSRRGQGDNEQFF
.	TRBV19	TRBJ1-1	CASNLQTGDRKAFF
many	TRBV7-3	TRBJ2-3	CASSGLAGNADTQYF
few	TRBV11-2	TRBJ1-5	CASSLAWGANQPQHF
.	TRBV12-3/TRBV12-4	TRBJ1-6	CASSLAGQGAALHF
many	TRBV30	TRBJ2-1	CAWSLAGRYNEQFF
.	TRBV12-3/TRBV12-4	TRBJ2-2	CASSDTLAGELFF
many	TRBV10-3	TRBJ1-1	CAIKGSSTNEAFF
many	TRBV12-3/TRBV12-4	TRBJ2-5	CASSLALGGQETQYF
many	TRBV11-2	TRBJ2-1	CASSPSMVNEQFF
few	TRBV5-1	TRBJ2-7	CASSLVGGRSYEQYF
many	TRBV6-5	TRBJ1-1	CASSYSQVTEAFF
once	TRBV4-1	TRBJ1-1	CASSQDPGESVEAFF
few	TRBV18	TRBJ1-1	CASSPGGLNTEAFF
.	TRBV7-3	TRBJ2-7	CASSLTARTHLLSEQHF
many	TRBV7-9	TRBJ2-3	CASSPWGSGGAFNTDTQYF
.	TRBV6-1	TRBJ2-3	CASRRGGMATDTQYF
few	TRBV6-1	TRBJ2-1	CASSEEGQGGGEQFF
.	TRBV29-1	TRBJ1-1	CSVEDRLKYLNTEAFF
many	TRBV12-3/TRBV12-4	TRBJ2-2	CASSLGSGELFF
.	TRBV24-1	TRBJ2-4	CATSDPRGPGLAKNIQYF
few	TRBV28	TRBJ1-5	CASGLDRQEGNQPQHF
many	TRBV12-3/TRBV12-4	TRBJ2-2	CASSRLATNTGELFF
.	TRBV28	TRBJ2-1	CASSFYGRGDNEQFF
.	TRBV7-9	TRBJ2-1	CASSSSGDYSYNEQFF
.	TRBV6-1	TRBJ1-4	CASSTGGAEKLFF
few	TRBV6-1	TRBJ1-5	CASSIQGRSNQPQHF
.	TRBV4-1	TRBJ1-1	CASFRGQGVEGEAFF
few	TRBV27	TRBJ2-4	CASSLSRGAKNIQYF
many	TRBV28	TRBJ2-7	CASRSGAIPPEQYF
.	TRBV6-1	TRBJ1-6	CASSDATSPLHF
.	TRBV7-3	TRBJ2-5	CASSFPRPQGGLSGSYQETQYF
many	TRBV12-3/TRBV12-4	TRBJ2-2	CASSLMGLGGELFF
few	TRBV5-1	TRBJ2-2	CASSQTGDLRELFF